These T cell receptor beta chains were read from a single sample in a study of cytomegalovirus exposure and HLA in healthy donors. Sequencing was performed with immunoSEQ multiplex PCR; in TCRdb, only in-frame clones are kept and a portion is missing. This table holds 110,000 to 150,000 clones, approximately 87% found once. Sample: PBMCs. The source of these receptors is a man younger than 35 in good health and CMV-seronegative. CDR3s include the opening cysteine and the closing phenylalanine or tryptophan. A D gene is named only where the DNA matches it firmly. Expanded clones get a size class; other rows say once, few or many, or leave the size out.

D gene: .; V gene: TRBV6-5; clone size: .; J gene: TRBJ2-7; CDR3 protein: CASSYSAGKSYEQYF; CDR3 DNA: TGTGCCAGCAGTTACTCGGCAGGTAAAAGCTACGAGCAGTACTTC
D gene: .; V gene: TRBV27; clone size: once; J gene: TRBJ2-7; CDR3 protein: CASSRESTGTLYEQYF; CDR3 DNA: TGTGCCAGCAGTCGAGAATCGACAGGTACTCTTTACGAGCAGTACTTC
D gene: .; V gene: TRBV5-4; clone size: .; J gene: TRBJ2-3; CDR3 protein: CASSFGPGQRADTQYF; CDR3 DNA: TGTGCCAGCAGCTTTGGCCCGGGCCAGCGGGCCGATACGCAGTATTTT
D gene: .; V gene: TRBV28; clone size: .; J gene: TRBJ1-2; CDR3 protein: CASSSTGPGGYTF; CDR3 DNA: TGTGCCAGCAGTTCAACAGGGCCCGGAGGCTACACCTTC
D gene: TRBD2; V gene: TRBV4-3; clone size: few; J gene: TRBJ2-6; CDR3 protein: CASSQGTSGDGANVLTF; CDR3 DNA: TGCGCCAGCAGCCAAGGAACCAGCGGGGACGGGGCCAACGTCCTGACTTTC
D gene: .; V gene: TRBV19; clone size: .; J gene: TRBJ2-7; CDR3 protein: CASSPYPTYEQYF; CDR3 DNA: TGTGCCAGTAGTCCTTACCCTACCTACGAGCAGTACTTC
D gene: .; V gene: TRBV6-5; clone size: .; J gene: TRBJ2-1; CDR3 protein: CASSANTVANEQFF; CDR3 DNA: TGTGCCAGCTCCGCCAATACGGTTGCCAATGAGCAGTTCTTC
D gene: TRBD1; V gene: TRBV7-4; clone size: .; J gene: TRBJ1-4; CDR3 protein: CASSFDRGTNEKLFF; CDR3 DNA: TGTGCCAGCAGCTTCGACAGGGGGACTAATGAAAAACTGTTTTTT
D gene: TRBD2; V gene: TRBV7-2; clone size: .; J gene: TRBJ2-1; CDR3 protein: CASIDSMTSGGALRNEQFF; CDR3 DNA: TGTGCCAGCATCGATTCGATGACTAGCGGGGGGGCCTTGCGTAATGAGCAGTTCTTC
D gene: .; V gene: TRBV6-4; clone size: .; J gene: TRBJ2-6; CDR3 protein: CASGQGGVGANVLTF; CDR3 DNA: TGTGCCAGCGGGCAAGGAGGGGTTGGGGCCAACGTCCTGACTTTC
D gene: .; V gene: TRBV5-1; clone size: .; J gene: TRBJ1-4; CDR3 protein: CASSQQGGEKLFF; CDR3 DNA: TGCGCCAGCAGCCAGCAAGGAGGGGAAAAACTGTTTTTT
D gene: TRBD2; V gene: TRBV7-2; clone size: few; J gene: TRBJ2-1; CDR3 protein: CASSLGASGRFYNEQFF; CDR3 DNA: TGTGCCAGCAGCTTAGGGGCTAGCGGGAGATTCTACAATGAGCAGTTCTTC
D gene: .; V gene: TRBV7-2; clone size: .; J gene: TRBJ2-2; CDR3 protein: CASSPISGDGELFF; CDR3 DNA: TGTGCCAGCAGCCCCATCTCAGGGGACGGGGAGCTGTTTTTT
D gene: .; V gene: TRBV25-1; clone size: .; J gene: TRBJ2-1; CDR3 protein: CASSEYWGGPFF; CDR3 DNA: TGTGCCAGCAGTGAATATTGGGGGGGCCCGTTCTTC
D gene: TRBD1; V gene: TRBV5-1; clone size: .; J gene: TRBJ2-7; CDR3 protein: CASSPRGDRDNEQYF; CDR3 DNA: TGCGCCAGCAGCCCCAGAGGGGACAGGGACAACGAGCAGTACTTC
D gene: TRBD1; V gene: TRBV5-1; clone size: .; J gene: TRBJ1-6; CDR3 protein: CASSFTGDRSPLHF; CDR3 DNA: TGCGCCAGCAGCTTCACAGGGGATCGATCACCCCTCCACTTT
D gene: .; V gene: TRBV28; clone size: .; J gene: TRBJ1-3; CDR3 protein: CASSLSTEISGNTIYF; CDR3 DNA: TGTGCCAGCAGTTTATCGACAGAGATCTCTGGAAACACCATATATTTT
D gene: TRBD1; V gene: TRBV6-1; clone size: .; J gene: TRBJ1-5; CDR3 protein: CASTFGQAMNQPQHF; CDR3 DNA: TGTGCCAGCACCTTCGGACAGGCGATGAATCAGCCCCAGCATTTT
D gene: .; V gene: TRBV5-1; clone size: .; J gene: TRBJ2-7; CDR3 protein: CASSLTSLYEQYF; CDR3 DNA: TGCGCCAGCAGCTTAACCTCACTATACGAGCAGTACTTC
D gene: .; V gene: TRBV6-1; clone size: .; J gene: TRBJ2-3; CDR3 protein: CASSVQGADTQYF; CDR3 DNA: TGTGCCAGCAGTGTACAGGGTGCAGATACGCAGTATTTT
D gene: TRBD2; V gene: TRBV7-6; clone size: .; J gene: TRBJ2-1; CDR3 protein: CASSEIAGGKFF; CDR3 DNA: TGTGCCAGCAGCGAAATAGCGGGGGGCAAGTTCTTC
D gene: .; V gene: TRBV2; clone size: .; J gene: TRBJ2-7; CDR3 protein: CASSVRYEQYF; CDR3 DNA: TGTGCCAGCAGTGTTCGGTACGAGCAGTACTTC
D gene: .; V gene: TRBV7-8; clone size: few; J gene: TRBJ1-3; CDR3 protein: CASSATSSAGNTIYF; CDR3 DNA: TGTGCCAGCAGCGCGACAAGCTCGGCTGGAAACACCATATATTTT
D gene: TRBD1; V gene: TRBV5-5; clone size: .; J gene: TRBJ1-2; CDR3 protein: CASSLPGLRTGGYGYTF; CDR3 DNA: TGTGCCAGCAGCTTGCCGGGTCTTCGTACAGGGGGTTATGGCTACACCTTC
D gene: .; V gene: TRBV11-2; clone size: .; J gene: TRBJ2-7; CDR3 protein: CASSLIGQGGPYEQYF; CDR3 DNA: TGTGCCAGCAGCTTAATCGGGCAGGGCGGCCCCTACGAGCAGTACTTC
D gene: TRBD2; V gene: TRBV7-6; clone size: .; J gene: TRBJ2-3; CDR3 protein: CASSSSLTSGTTDTQYF; CDR3 DNA: TGTGCCAGCAGCTCGTCCCTGACTAGCGGGACCACAGATACGCAGTATTTT
D gene: .; V gene: TRBV6-1; clone size: .; J gene: TRBJ2-7; CDR3 protein: CASSDRGTLSYEQYF; CDR3 DNA: TGTGCCAGCAGTGATAGGGGGACACTAAGCTACGAGCAGTACTTC
D gene: .; V gene: TRBV4-2; clone size: .; J gene: TRBJ2-2; CDR3 protein: CASSQDPQGGGGELFF; CDR3 DNA: TGTGCCAGCAGCCAAGACCCACAGGGCGGTGGCGGGGAGCTGTTTTTT
D gene: .; V gene: TRBV6-4; clone size: .; J gene: TRBJ1-1; CDR3 protein: CATRGLNTEAFF; CDR3 DNA: TGTGCCACACGAGGGTTGAACACTGAAGCTTTCTTT
D gene: TRBD2; V gene: TRBV19; clone size: .; J gene: TRBJ2-7; CDR3 protein: CASSIGGLAFYNEQYF; CDR3 DNA: TGTGCCAGTAGTATAGGCGGACTAGCGTTTTACAACGAGCAGTACTTC
D gene: .; V gene: TRBV27; clone size: once; J gene: TRBJ2-5; CDR3 protein: CASSPFGGLETQYF; CDR3 DNA: TGTGCCAGCAGTCCTTTTGGGGGCCTGGAGACCCAGTACTTC
D gene: .; V gene: TRBV7-9; clone size: .; J gene: TRBJ2-6; CDR3 protein: CASSRTIIPSGANVLTF; CDR3 DNA: TGTGCCAGCAGCCGCACTATTATACCATCTGGGGCCAACGTCCTGACTTTC
D gene: TRBD2; V gene: TRBV5-6; clone size: .; J gene: TRBJ2-3; CDR3 protein: CASSTGGRTDTQYF; CDR3 DNA: TGTGCCAGCAGCACGGGGGGGCGAACAGATACGCAGTATTTT
D gene: .; V gene: TRBV7-2; clone size: .; J gene: TRBJ1-2; CDR3 protein: CASSRRTANYGYTF; CDR3 DNA: TGTGCCAGCAGCCGACGCACAGCTAACTATGGCTACACCTTC
D gene: .; V gene: TRBV2; clone size: .; J gene: TRBJ1-2; CDR3 protein: CASSEMAGPKVGYGYTF; CDR3 DNA: TGTGCCAGCAGTGAAATGGCAGGCCCTAAGGTTGGCTATGGCTACACCTTC
D gene: .; V gene: TRBV7-8; clone size: .; J gene: TRBJ1-4; CDR3 protein: CASSLRGSGEKLFF; CDR3 DNA: TGTGCCAGCAGCTTAAGGGGCTCCGGTGAAAAACTGTTTTTT
D gene: TRBD1; V gene: TRBV19; clone size: .; J gene: TRBJ2-1; CDR3 protein: CASSMGQEANEQFF; CDR3 DNA: TGTGCCAGTAGTATGGGACAGGAGGCCAATGAGCAGTTCTTC
D gene: .; V gene: TRBV30; clone size: .; J gene: TRBJ1-5; CDR3 protein: CAWSGPAGPQHF; CDR3 DNA: TGTGCCTGGAGTGGCCCAGCGGGGCCCCAGCATTTT
D gene: .; V gene: TRBV7-9; clone size: .; J gene: TRBJ1-1; CDR3 protein: CASSSTENTEAFF; CDR3 DNA: TGTGCCAGCAGCTCGACAGAGAACACTGAAGCTTTCTTT
D gene: TRBD2; V gene: TRBV6-5; clone size: .; J gene: TRBJ2-5; CDR3 protein: CASSVAGTSGETQYF; CDR3 DNA: TGTGCCAGCAGTGTTGCCGGGACTAGTGGGGAGACCCAGTACTTC
D gene: TRBD2; V gene: TRBV10-3; clone size: few; J gene: TRBJ2-2; CDR3 protein: CAVSGTSTGELFF; CDR3 DNA: TGTGCCGTTAGCGGGACCTCCACCGGGGAGCTGTTTTTT